This TCR beta chain was sequenced during a study of blood T cell repertoires in COVID-19. On the study more broadly: Spain, Italy and the United States supplied samples that represented acute and convalescent COVID-19. Nucleic acid was either cDNA or gDNA, and it came from T cells, B-cell-depleted T cells, or PBMCs.

The trim removed 2 bases at V and 3 bases at J, leaving 4 bases unmatched. CDR1 is MGHDK, CDR2 SYGVNS, per germline. This CDR3 has 14 residues. The authors' processing: Estimates of nucleated cell counts were drawn from the amplification of reference gene primers. This table comes from immunoSEQ multiplex PCR, and its TCRdb copy is limited to in-frame clones, with some not included. V and J calls and clone size are as listed in that table; D and trimming were resolved from the DNA. This sample has 240,000 or so clones, with about 86% found just once. This rearrangement joins TRBV25-1 to TRBJ2-7; 7 positions match TRBD1. Specimen: PBMCs or T cells enriched from blood (not recorded which). This receptor was identified in a woman aged 40 to 49 with acute COVID-19. As DNA, the CDR3 is TGTGCCAGCAGTGAACGACAGGGATACTACGAGCAGTACTTC. It specifies CASSERQGYYEQYF.